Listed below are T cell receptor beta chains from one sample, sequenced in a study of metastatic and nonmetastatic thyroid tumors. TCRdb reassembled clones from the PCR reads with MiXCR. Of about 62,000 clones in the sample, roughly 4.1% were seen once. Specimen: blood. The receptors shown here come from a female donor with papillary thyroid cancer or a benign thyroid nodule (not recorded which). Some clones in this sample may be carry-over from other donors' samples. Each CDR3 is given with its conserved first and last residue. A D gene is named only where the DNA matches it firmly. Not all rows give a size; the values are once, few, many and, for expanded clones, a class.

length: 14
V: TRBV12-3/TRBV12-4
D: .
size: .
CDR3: CASSASARTYEQYF

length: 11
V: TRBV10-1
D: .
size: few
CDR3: CASPGDQTQYF

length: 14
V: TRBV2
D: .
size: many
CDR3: CASRRAGANYGYTF

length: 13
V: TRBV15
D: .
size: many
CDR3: CATSRIDYNEQFF

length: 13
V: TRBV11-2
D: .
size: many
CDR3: CASSLSTFDTQYF

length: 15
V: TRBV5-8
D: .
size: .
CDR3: CASSSGRYPNQPQHF

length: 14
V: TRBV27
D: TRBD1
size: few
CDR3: CASRSGTGNTEAFF

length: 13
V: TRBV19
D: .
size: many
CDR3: CASSTVAADTQYF

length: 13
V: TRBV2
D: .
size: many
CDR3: CASSVRSLYGYTF

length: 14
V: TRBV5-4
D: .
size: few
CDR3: CASISQVPRGGYTF

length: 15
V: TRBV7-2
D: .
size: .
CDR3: CASKPGNQGTWELFF

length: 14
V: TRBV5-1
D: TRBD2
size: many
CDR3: CASSLAAGGETQYF

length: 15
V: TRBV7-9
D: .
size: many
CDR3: CASSLLLRDTGELFF

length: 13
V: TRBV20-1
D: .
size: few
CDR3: CSARELIGREAFF

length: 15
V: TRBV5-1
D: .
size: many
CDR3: CASSLTLGPPDTQYF

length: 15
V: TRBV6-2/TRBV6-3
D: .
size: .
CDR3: CASSGFGTQNTEAFF

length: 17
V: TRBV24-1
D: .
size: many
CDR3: CATSDLAPDGPTDTQYF

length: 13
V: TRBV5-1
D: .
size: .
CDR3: CASSLRVNYGYTF

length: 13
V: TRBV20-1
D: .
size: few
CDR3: CSASTGSGNEQFF